This TCR beta chain came from a study of shared clonotypes between healthy human individuals. A split of CD4+ cells into CD45RA+ naive and CD45RA-negative memory subsets was performed. Using immunoSEQ multiplex PCR, the repertoire was profiled, and TCRdb retains in-frame clones only, with some absent. Of around 2.1 million clones in the sample, about 94% were seen once. Trimming left V 0 bases short and J 5 bases short, with 13 bases between. Per germline, CDR1 LGHNA and CDR2 YSLEER. The CDR3 totals 15 residues. This sequence was found in a man between 18 and 35 years old in good health. Sample: naive CD4+ T cells sorted from blood. Indicated subset: CD45RA+ positively selected. J is TRBJ2-5 and V is TRBV4-3, with D perhaps TRBD1 (5 bases). The CDR3 here is CASSQEAGLRETQYF. CDR3 nucleotides: TGCGCCAGCAGCCAAGAGGCAGGGTTGCGGGAGACCCAGTACTTC.